This T cell receptor beta chain appears in the sequencing data of a study of blood T cell repertoires in COVID-19. Study-wide background: From T cells, B-cell-depleted T cells, or PBMCs came the material, which was cDNA or gDNA.

Assay: immunoSEQ multiplex PCR; the TCRdb copy retains only in-frame clones and omits some. The sample records 360,000 or so clones, over 85% being singletons. The germline CDR1 and CDR2 sequences are MGHRA and YSYEKL. V trimming: 4 bases; J trimming: 0 bases; junction bases outside the gene matches: 10. The CDR3 extends over 17 amino acids. The source material was PBMCs or T cells enriched from blood (not recorded which). V usage is TRBV4-1 and J usage is TRBJ2-3; 7 positions agree with TRBD2. The receptor was isolated from a woman aged 25 to 39 who had recovered from COVID-19. As DNA, the CDR3 is TGCGCCAGCAGCCCCTACGCTAGCGGCTCTAGCACAGATACGCAGTATTTT. Its protein product is CASSPYASGSSTDTQYF.